The source of this T cell receptor (beta chain) is a study of graft-versus-host responses after intestinal transplantation. Study-wide points: Early post-transplant falls in HvG clones accompanied the peak levels of circulating GvH clones. The marrow of recipients harbored GvH clones, and ileum or blood showed some of them first.

The V end was cut by 1 base, the J end by 0 bases, with 9 bases between. CDR3 length: 15 amino acids. CDR1 and CDR2 (germline): SGHTA, FQGNSA. In the case of this clone: Its antigen is unidentified.

Generated by immunoSEQ multiplex PCR, the TCRdb table keeps only in-frame clones and is missing some. The top ten clones hold 0.23% of a sample with tens of thousands of clones, approximately 95% of them seen once. The input for sequencing was unstimulated CD8+ T cells sorted from spleen or lymph node cells, taken before transplant. This chain links TRBV7-2 with TRBJ1-2; the D is unclear. This clonotype originated in a human donor who was the organ donor for an intestinal transplant. CDR3 DNA: TGTGCCAGCAGCTTAGTCGGAGGGTCTAACTATGGCTACACCTTC. Translated: CASSLVGGSNYGYTF.